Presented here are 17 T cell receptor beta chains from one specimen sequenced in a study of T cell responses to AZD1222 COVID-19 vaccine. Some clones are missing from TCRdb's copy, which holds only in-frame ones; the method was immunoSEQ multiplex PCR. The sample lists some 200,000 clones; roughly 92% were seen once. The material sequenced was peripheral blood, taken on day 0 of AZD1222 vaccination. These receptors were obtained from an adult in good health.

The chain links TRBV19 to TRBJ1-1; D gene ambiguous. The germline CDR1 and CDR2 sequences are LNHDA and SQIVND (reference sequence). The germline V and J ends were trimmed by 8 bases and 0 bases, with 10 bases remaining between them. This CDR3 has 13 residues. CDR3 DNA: TGTGCCAGTTCCAGTGGCATGAACACTGAAGCTTTCTTT. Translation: CASSSGMNTEAFF. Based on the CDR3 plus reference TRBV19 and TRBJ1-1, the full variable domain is DGGITQSPKYLFRKEGQNVTLSCEQNLNHDAMYWYRQDPGQGLRLIYYSQIVNDFQKGDIAEGYSVSREKKESFPLTVTSAQKNPTAFYLCASSSGMNTEAFFGQGTRLTVV.

In DNA form, the CDR3 reads TGTGCCAGCAGTGAACTGGCGGACGACACCGGGGAGCTGTTTTTT. This codes for CASSELADDTGELFF. The rearrangement joins TRBV6-4 to TRBJ2-2; no firm D call. The CDR3 has 15 amino acids. CDR1 MRHNA and CDR2 SNTAGT come from the germline V gene. V was clipped by 3 bases and J by 3 bases, with 11 bases between them.

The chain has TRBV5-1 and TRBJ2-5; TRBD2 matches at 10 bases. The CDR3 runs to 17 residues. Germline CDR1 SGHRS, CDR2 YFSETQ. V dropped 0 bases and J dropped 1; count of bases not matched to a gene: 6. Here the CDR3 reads CASSLGLAGILQETQYF. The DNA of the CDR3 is TGCGCCAGCAGCTTGGGACTAGCGGGTATCCTCCAAGAGACCCAGTACTTC.

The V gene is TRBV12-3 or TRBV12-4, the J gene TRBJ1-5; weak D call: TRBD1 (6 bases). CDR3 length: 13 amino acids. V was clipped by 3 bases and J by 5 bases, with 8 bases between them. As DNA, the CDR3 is TGTGCCAGCAGTTTGAGGGGGGATCAGCCCCAGCATTTT. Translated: CASSLRGDQPQHF.

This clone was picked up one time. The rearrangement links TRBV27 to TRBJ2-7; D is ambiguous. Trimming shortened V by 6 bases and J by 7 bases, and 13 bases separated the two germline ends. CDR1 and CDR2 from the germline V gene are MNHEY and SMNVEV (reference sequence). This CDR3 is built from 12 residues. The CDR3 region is CASRRRVPEQYV. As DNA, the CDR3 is TGTGCCAGCAGAAGAAGGGTCCCAGAGCAGTACGTC.

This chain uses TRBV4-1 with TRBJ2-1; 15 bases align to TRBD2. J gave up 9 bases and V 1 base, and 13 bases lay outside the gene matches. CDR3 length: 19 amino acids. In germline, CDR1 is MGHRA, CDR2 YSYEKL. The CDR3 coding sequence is TGCGCCAGCAGCCAAGGAACCCCTTACGGGACTAGCGGGAGGATTGAGCAGTTCTTC. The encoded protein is CASSQGTPYGTSGRIEQFF.

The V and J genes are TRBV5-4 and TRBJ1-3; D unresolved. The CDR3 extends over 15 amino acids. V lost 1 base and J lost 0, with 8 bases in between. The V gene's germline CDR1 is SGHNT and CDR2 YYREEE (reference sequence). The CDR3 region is CASSLKGNSGNTIYF. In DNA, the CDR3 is TGTGCCAGCAGCTTGAAGGGCAACTCTGGAAACACCATATATTTT.

CDR3 amino acids: CASTLSHGGRSTDTQYF. CDR3 bases: TGTGCCAGCACCCTTTCCCACGGCGGGAGGAGCACAGATACGCAGTATTTT. The V call is TRBV7-2, the J call TRBJ2-3; 8 positions agree with TRBD2. The germline gives CDR1 SGHTA, CDR2 FQGNSA. V was pared by 7 bases and J by 0 bases, with 12 bases of the junction left unmatched. The CDR3 is 17 residues long. The whole variable domain, filled in from reference TRBV7-2 and TRBJ2-3, reads GAGVSQSPSNKVTEKGKDVELRCDPISGHTALYWYRQSLGQGLEFLIYFQGNSAPDKSGLPSDRFSAERTGGSVSTLTIQRTQQEDSAVYLCASTLSHGGRSTDTQYFGPGTRLTVL.

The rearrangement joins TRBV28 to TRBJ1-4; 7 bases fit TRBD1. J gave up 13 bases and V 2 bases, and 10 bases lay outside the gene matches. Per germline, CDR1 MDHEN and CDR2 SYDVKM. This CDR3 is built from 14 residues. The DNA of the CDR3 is TGTGCCAGCAGTTTAGAGGGGGCAAGCAAAAGACTGTTTTTT. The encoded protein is CASSLEGASKRLFF.

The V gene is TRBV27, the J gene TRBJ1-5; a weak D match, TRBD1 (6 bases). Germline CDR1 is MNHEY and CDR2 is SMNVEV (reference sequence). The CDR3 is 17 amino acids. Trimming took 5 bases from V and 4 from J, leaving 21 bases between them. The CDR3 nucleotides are TGTGCCAGCAGTACCTATTTGCGGGGGCGCTGGAATCAGCCCCAGCATTTT. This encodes CASSTYLRGRWNQPQHF.

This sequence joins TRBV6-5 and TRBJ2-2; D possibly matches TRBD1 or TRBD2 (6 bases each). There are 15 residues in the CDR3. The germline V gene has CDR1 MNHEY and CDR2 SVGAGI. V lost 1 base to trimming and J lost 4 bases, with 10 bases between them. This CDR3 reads CASSYLRGATGELFF. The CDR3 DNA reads TGTGCCAGCAGTTACTTGAGGGGGGCCACCGGGGAGCTGTTTTTT.

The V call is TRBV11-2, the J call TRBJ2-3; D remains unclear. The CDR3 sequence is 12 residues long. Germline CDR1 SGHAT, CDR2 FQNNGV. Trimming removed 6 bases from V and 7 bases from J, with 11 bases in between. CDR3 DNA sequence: TGTGCCAGCAGTTTTTCAGAATATACGCAGTATTTT. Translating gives CASSFSEYTQYF.

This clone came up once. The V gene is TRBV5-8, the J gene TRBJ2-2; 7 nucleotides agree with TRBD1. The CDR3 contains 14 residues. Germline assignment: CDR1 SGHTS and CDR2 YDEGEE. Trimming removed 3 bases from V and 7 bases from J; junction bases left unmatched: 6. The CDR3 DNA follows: TGTGCCAGCAGCTCGGGACAGAGTAACGGGGAGCTGTTTTTT. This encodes CASSSGQSNGELFF.

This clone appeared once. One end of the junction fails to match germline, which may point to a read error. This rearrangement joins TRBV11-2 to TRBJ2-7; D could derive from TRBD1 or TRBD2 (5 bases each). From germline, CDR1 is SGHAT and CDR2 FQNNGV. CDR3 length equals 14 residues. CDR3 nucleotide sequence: TGTGCCAGCAGCCAGTCCGGGGCACGCTACGAGCGGTACTTC. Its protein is CASSQSGARYERYF.

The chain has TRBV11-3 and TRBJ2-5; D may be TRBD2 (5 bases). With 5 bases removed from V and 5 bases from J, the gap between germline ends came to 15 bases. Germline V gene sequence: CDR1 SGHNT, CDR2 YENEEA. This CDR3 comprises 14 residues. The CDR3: CASSPRPSGETQYF. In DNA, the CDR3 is TGTGCCAGCAGCCCAAGACCTTCGGGGGAGACCCAGTACTTC.

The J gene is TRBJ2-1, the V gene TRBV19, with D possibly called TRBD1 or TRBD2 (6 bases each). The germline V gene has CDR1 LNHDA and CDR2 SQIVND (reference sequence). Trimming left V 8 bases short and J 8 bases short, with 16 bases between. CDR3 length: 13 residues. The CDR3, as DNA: TGTGCCAGTCGGGGGAGAGGGGGAGATGAGCAGTTCTTC. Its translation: CASRGRGGDEQFF.

CDR3 DNA: TGTGCCAGCAGCTTTACAGGGATCGATGGCTACACCTTC. Its protein product is CASSFTGIDGYTF. The V gene is TRBV5-6, the J gene TRBJ1-2; tentative D call: TRBD1 (6 bases). This CDR3 comprises 13 residues. Trimming left V 2 bases short and J 6 bases short, with 11 bases between. Germline V gives CDR1 SGHDT, CDR2 YYEEEE.